The 30 T cell receptor beta chains below come from one sample, sequenced in a study of control samples from healthy donors and cancer patients. Method: immunoSEQ multiplex PCR; TCRdb's copy keeps in-frame clones and lacks some. Here the sample spans about 100,000 clones, roughly 87% being singletons. The sample was blood. Every receptor here comes from a woman in her 50s in good health.

This chain links TRBV19 with TRBJ2-3; a possible D gene is TRBD1 (6 bases). Germline V lookup: CDR1 LNHDA, CDR2 SQIVND (reference sequence). The CDR3 sequence is 13 residues long. Trimming took off 6 bases at V and 1 base at J, with 8 bases between the two ends. CDR3 nucleotides: TGTGCCAGTAGGGCAGGGGGCACAGATACGCAGTATTTT. Translation gives CASRAGGTDTQYF.

The chain employs TRBV19 and TRBJ2-1; TRBD2 aligns across 8 bases. CDR1 is LNHDA, CDR2 SQIVND, per germline (reference sequence). The CDR3 runs 15 residues. Trimming took 5 bases from V and 0 from J; bases not matched to a gene: 3. The CDR3 bases are TGTGCCAGTAGTCCCGGGGGGGCCTCCTACAATGAGCAGTTCTTC. Translation: CASSPGGASYNEQFF.

V usage is TRBV14 and J usage is TRBJ2-7, with no clear D. Trimming pared 1 base from V and 4 bases from J, leaving 2 bases between. The CDR3 runs to 11 residues. Per the germline V gene, CDR1 is SGHDN and CDR2 is FVKESK. The chain's CDR3 is CASSQGYEQYV. The CDR3 bases are TGTGCCAGCAGCCAAGGTTACGAGCAGTACGTC.

This chain joins TRBV7-8 and TRBJ2-1, with TRBD2 matching 16 bases. This CDR3 is 17 amino acids long. Germline trimming cut 3 bases from V and 10 bases from J; bases unmatched to any gene: 9. Per the germline V gene, CDR1 is SGHVS and CDR2 is FQNEAQ. CDR3 amino acids: CASSFKPGLAGGGEQFF. The DNA for the CDR3 is TGTGCCAGCAGCTTTAAACCGGGACTAGCGGGAGGGGGGGAGCAGTTCTTC.

The chain has TRBV7-2 and TRBJ2-7; D unclear. The CDR3 consists of 13 residues. V was pared by 3 bases and J by 6 bases, with 12 bases between. Germline CDR1 SGHTA, CDR2 FQGNSA. CDR3 in amino acids: CASSFFQRGEQYF. The DNA for the CDR3 is TGTGCCAGCAGCTTCTTCCAGCGAGGCGAGCAGTACTTC.

This clone was detected a few times. The J gene is TRBJ1-2, the V gene TRBV6-2 or TRBV6-3, with TRBD1 matching over 9 bases. This CDR3 comprises 16 residues. With 6 bases clipped from V and 5 bases from J, the junction kept 13 bases outside the gene matches. Germline CDR1 MNHEY, CDR2 SVGEGT. CDR3 sequence (DNA): TGTGCCAGCAGCTCCGGACAGGGGCGGCGTTTTTATGGCTACACCTTC. Amino acid sequence: CASSSGQGRRFYGYTF.

This clone turned up a few times. The genes are TRBV5-6 and TRBJ2-1, with D unclear. Deletions cut 7 bases from V and 8 bases from J, with 22 bases between. The germline V gene encodes CDR1 SGHDT and CDR2 YYEEEE. This CDR3 has 15 amino acids. The CDR3 loop reads CASVSSSLSRYEQFF. The CDR3 DNA reads as TGTGCCAGCGTGTCTTCCTCCCTTTCTAGGTATGAGCAGTTCTTC.

The chain carries TRBV7-2 and TRBJ2-7; TRBD2 agrees at 7 bases. The CDR3 length is 13 residues. Trimming at V came to 1 base and at J to 7 bases, leaving 4 bases not matched to a gene. CDR1 is SGHTA, CDR2 FQGNSA, per germline. The CDR3 nucleotides are TGTGCCAGCAGCTTAGTGGGGGGGAGGGAGCAGTACGTC. It codes for CASSLVGGREQYV.

This chain's CDR3 is CASSLPSGYSGELFF. The CDR3 DNA sequence: TGTGCCAGCAGTTTGCCTAGCGGGTACTCCGGGGAGCTGTTTTTT. The chain combines TRBV27 with TRBJ2-2; 8 nucleotides match TRBD2. After removal of 3 bases from V and 6 bases from J, the junction contained 6 bases not matched to a gene. CDR1 and CDR2 (germline): MNHEY, SMNVEV (reference sequence). This CDR3 comprises 15 residues.

V is TRBV5-5 and J is TRBJ1-1; no definite D call. The CDR3 loop spans 12 amino acids. Germline-derived CDR1 and CDR2 are SGHKS and YYEKEE (reference sequence). V shed 5 bases and J shed 5 bases, with 10 bases lying between them. The CDR3 bases are TGTGCCAGCAGATTATCACGGACTGAAGCTTTCTTT. Residues: CASRLSRTEAFF.

The rearrangement uses TRBV24-1 and TRBJ2-2; 11 nucleotides match TRBD1. The CDR3 spans 13 residues. V trimming: 11 bases; J trimming: 4 bases; junction bases outside the gene matches: 2. CDR1 is KGHDR, CDR2 SFDVKD, per germline. The CDR3 spells CAIGTGGTGELFF. CDR3 coding DNA: TGTGCCATCGGGACAGGGGGCACCGGGGAGCTGTTTTTT.

The genes are TRBV7-2 and TRBJ1-3; D not resolved. V was clipped by 3 bases and J by 4 bases, with 16 bases between them. Germline-derived CDR1 and CDR2 are SGHTA and FQGNSA. This CDR3 contains 16 residues. CDR3 sequence reads: CASSFYRHPRGNTIYF. The CDR3 nucleotides are TGTGCCAGCAGCTTCTACAGACACCCACGCGGAAACACCATATATTTT.

The chain links TRBV18 to TRBJ1-1; unclear D gene. The CDR3 covers 14 residues. CDR1 KGHSH and CDR2 LQKENI come from the germline V gene. The germline V and J ends were trimmed by 8 bases and 1 base, with 14 bases remaining between them. This chain's CDR3 is CASTVAYTNTEAFF. The CDR3 DNA reads TGTGCCAGCACCGTCGCGTACACGAACACTGAAGCTTTCTTT. Full variable domain (rest looked up from reference TRBV18 and TRBJ1-1): NAGVMQNPRHLVRRRGQEARLRCSPMKGHSHVYWYRQLPEEGLKFMVYLQKENIIDESGMPKERFSAEFPKEGPSILRIQQVVRGDSAAYFCASTVAYTNTEAFFGQGTRLTVV.

The chain is built from TRBV5-5 and TRBJ2-5; D is uncertain. Germline V lookup: CDR1 SGHKS, CDR2 YYEKEE (reference sequence). The CDR3 consists of 13 residues. The V end was cut by 2 bases, the J end by 4 bases, with 9 bases between. CDR3 in DNA: TGTGCCAGCAGCTTTATTCTGGGAGAGACCCAGTACTTC. Translating it yields CASSFILGETQYF.

CDR3 sequence: CASSLARASGTDTQYF. DNA for the CDR3: TGTGCCAGCAGCTTAGCGCGGGCTAGCGGCACAGATACGCAGTATTTT. The rearrangement links TRBV7-6 to TRBJ2-3; D may be TRBD2 (6 bases). From germline, CDR1 is SGHVS and CDR2 FNYEAQ. V was trimmed by 0 bases and J by 1 base, leaving 11 bases between them. This CDR3 has 16 residues.

The rearrangement joins TRBV5-4 to TRBJ2-3; TRBD2 aligns across 7 bases. CDR1 is SGHNT, CDR2 YYREEE, per germline (reference sequence). J gave up 1 base and V 9 bases, and 8 bases lay outside the gene matches. This CDR3 contains 14 residues. The CDR3 here is CATKGTSGTDTQYF. DNA of the CDR3: TGTGCCACGAAGGGAACTAGCGGCACAGATACGCAGTATTTT.

The CDR3 sequence: CATMGNFEKLFF. CDR3 bases: TGTGCCACCATGGGCAATTTCGAAAAACTGTTTTTT. The rearrangement joins TRBV28 to TRBJ1-4, with no clear D. V was shortened by 10 bases and J by 8 bases, with 14 bases between the two germline ends. This CDR3 has 12 residues. The germline V gene has CDR1 MDHEN and CDR2 SYDVKM.

This sequence joins TRBV24-1 and TRBJ1-2; a possible D gene is TRBD1 (6 bases). This CDR3 has 10 amino acids. Germline V gene sequence: CDR1 KGHDR, CDR2 SFDVKD. The DNA for the CDR3 is TGTGGGGGGCGCAATCGGGGCTACACCTTC. Its protein product is CGGRNRGYTF.

The chain joins TRBV13 to TRBJ2-3; D unclear. The length of the CDR3 is 14 residues. The ends were cut back, 1 base at V and 3 bases at J, with 8 bases in the middle. Germline CDR1 and CDR2: PRHDT and FYEKMQ (reference sequence). The CDR3 DNA sequence: TGTGCCAGCAGCTTAGATCGTCTTACAGATACGCAGTATTTT. This sequence encodes CASSLDRLTDTQYF. The whole variable domain, remainder taken from reference TRBV13 and TRBJ2-3, is AAGVIQSPRHLIKEKRETATLKCYPIPRHDTVYWYQQGPGQDPQFLISFYEKMQSDKGSIPDRFSAQQFSDYHSELNMSSLELGDSALYFCASSLDRLTDTQYFGPGTRLTVL.

This chain uses TRBV7-2 with TRBJ1-1; 8 bases line up with TRBD1. The germline V gene encodes CDR1 SGHTA and CDR2 FQGNSA. The trim removed 5 bases at V and 5 bases at J, leaving 4 bases unmatched. The CDR3 totals 13 residues. The CDR3 bases are TGTGCCAGCAGCCGGACAGGGCGGACTGAAGCTTTCTTT. Translated: CASSRTGRTEAFF.

The chain combines TRBV6-5 with TRBJ2-4, with 7 bases lining up with TRBD1. CDR1 MNHEY and CDR2 SVGAGI come from the germline V gene. After removal of 6 bases from V and 4 bases from J, the junction contained 9 bases not matched to a gene. The CDR3 contains 15 residues. CDR3 in amino acids: CASSFRGGAKNIQYF. DNA of the CDR3: TGTGCCAGCAGCTTCCGAGGGGGCGCGAAAAACATTCAGTACTTC.

The chain employs TRBV3-1 (or the pseudogene TRBV3-2) and TRBJ2-2; possible D gene TRBD2, 6 bases. Germline CDR1 LGHDT, CDR2 YNNKEL (reference sequence). CDR3 length: 16 residues. Between the trimmed V and J ends, which lost 1 base and 1 base, there was a span of 10 bases. The DNA of the CDR3 is TGTGCCAGCAGCCAAGTGGAGGGGATGAACACCGGGGAGCTGTTTTTT. This gives the protein CASSQVEGMNTGELFF.

This chain uses TRBV9 with TRBJ2-1, with 7 positions matching TRBD1. Germline V gene data show CDR1 as SGDLS and CDR2 as YYNGEE. The J segment lost 3 bases and the V segment lost 4 bases, leaving 4 bases of the junction unmatched. The CDR3 is 14 amino acids. CDR3 in DNA: TGTGCCAGCAGCCCAGGGGGTTACTACAATGAGCAGTTCTTC. This gives the protein CASSPGGYYNEQFF.

The chain carries TRBV9 and TRBJ1-6, with D perhaps matching TRBD1 (5 bases). The CDR3 sequence is 15 residues long. Trimming shortened V by 2 bases and J by 6 bases, and 12 bases separated the two germline ends. Germline V gene sequence: CDR1 SGDLS, CDR2 YYNGEE. CDR3 sequence reads: CASSVRQIGNSPLHF. The CDR3 nucleotides read TGTGCCAGCAGCGTGAGACAGATTGGTAATTCACCCCTCCACTTT. The full variable domain, rest sourced from reference TRBV9 and TRBJ1-6, is DSGVTQTPKHLITATGQRVTLRCSPRSGDLSVYWYQQSLDQGLQFLIQYYNGEERAKGNILERFSAQQFPDLHSELNLSSLELGDSALYFCASSVRQIGNSPLHFGNGTRLTVT.

This clone came up once. The genes are TRBV18 and TRBJ1-3; D possibly corresponds to TRBD1 (6 bases). This CDR3 region has 14 residues. Germline V gives CDR1 KGHSH, CDR2 LQKENI. The V end lost 3 bases, the J end lost 3 bases, and 9 bases lay between the germline ends. DNA for the CDR3: TGTGCCAGCTCACCGGGGACAATTGGAAACACCATATATTTT. Its translation is CASSPGTIGNTIYF.

Here the CDR3 DNA reads TGTGCCAGCAGTTTAAGGCCGGAATGGTATGGCTACACCTTC. This codes for CASSLRPEWYGYTF. The V call is TRBV27, the J call TRBJ1-2; D call uncertain. The CDR3 totals 14 residues. CDR1 and CDR2 (germline): MNHEY, SMNVEV (reference sequence). V shed 2 bases and J shed 5 bases, with 12 bases lying between them.

J is TRBJ1-1 and V is TRBV5-1; D might be TRBD1 (6 bases). Between the trimmed V and J ends, which lost 5 bases and 1 base, there was a span of 15 bases. Germline V CDR1 and CDR2: SGHRS, YFSETQ. The CDR3 covers 15 residues. CDR3 residues: CASRQGLGPNTEAFF. As DNA, the CDR3 is TGCGCCAGCAGACAGGGTCTTGGTCCGAACACTGAAGCTTTCTTT. The whole variable domain, filled in from reference TRBV5-1 and TRBJ1-1, reads KAGVTQTPRYLIKTRGQQVTLSCSPISGHRSVSWYQQTPGQGLQFLFEYFSETQRNKGNFPGRFSGRQFSNSRSEMNVSTLELGDSALYLCASRQGLGPNTEAFFGQGTRLTVV.

V and J are TRBV5-1 and TRBJ2-1, with 8 bases matching TRBD2. This CDR3 region has 15 residues. After removal of 5 bases from V and 10 bases from J, the junction contained 14 bases not matched to a gene. Germline values: CDR1 SGHRS, CDR2 YFSETQ. The CDR3 bases are TGCGCCAGCAGGGCGAGCGGGAGCCCCGGGGGCGAGCAGTTCTTC. It is translated as CASRASGSPGGEQFF.

The chain has TRBV18 and TRBJ2-1, with D tentatively TRBD1 (6 bases). Trimming took off 0 bases at V and 8 bases at J, with 17 bases between the two ends. This CDR3 spans 16 amino acids. Germline values: CDR1 KGHSH, CDR2 LQKENI. The CDR3, as DNA: TGTGCCAGCTCACCACCGGAGGACAGACTCGAGGATGAGCAGTTCTTC. Its translation: CASSPPEDRLEDEQFF.

V and J are TRBV7-2 and TRBJ2-5; TRBD2 aligns across 10 bases. The length of the CDR3 is 15 residues. Germline values: CDR1 SGHTA, CDR2 FQGNSA. V shed 7 bases, J shed 4 bases, and the junction held 9 bases outside the gene matches. CDR3 amino acids: CASTSSGGLSETQYF. CDR3 nucleotides: TGTGCCAGCACGAGTAGCGGGGGGTTGTCAGAGACCCAGTACTTC.